The sequence of this TCR beta chain was determined in a study of human thymus T cells. Broader study findings: An apparent bias in V and J gene usage was seen in thymic and blood repertoires.

As regards this clone: What it recognizes is unknown.

The repertoire was sequenced with immunoSEQ multiplex PCR; TCRdb's copy has only in-frame clones and lacks some. The sample holds some 46,000 clones, roughly 94% seen once. Corrective surgery for congenital heart defects was being performed on the healthy Finnish infants who served as donors. During surgery, about 0.5-1 mL peripheral blood was drawn from four of eight donors. No fixed cell number was used; all available blood leukocytes supplied DNA. The sample taken for sequencing was blood. The origin of this receptor is a girl in the first two years of life with a congenital heart defect but otherwise immunologically healthy.

As DNA, the CDR3 is TGTGCCTGGAGCTCCGGGACTAGCGGGAGGGCCCTAGTGGGGGAGCTGTTTTTT. Amino acid sequence: CAWSSGTSGRALVGELFF. The rearrangement joins TRBV30 to TRBJ2-2, with 16 bases that match TRBD2. Germline V gives CDR1 GTSNPN, CDR2 SVGIG (reference sequence). This CDR3 comprises 18 residues. With V trimmed by 3 bases and J by 8 bases, 12 bases remained unmatched.